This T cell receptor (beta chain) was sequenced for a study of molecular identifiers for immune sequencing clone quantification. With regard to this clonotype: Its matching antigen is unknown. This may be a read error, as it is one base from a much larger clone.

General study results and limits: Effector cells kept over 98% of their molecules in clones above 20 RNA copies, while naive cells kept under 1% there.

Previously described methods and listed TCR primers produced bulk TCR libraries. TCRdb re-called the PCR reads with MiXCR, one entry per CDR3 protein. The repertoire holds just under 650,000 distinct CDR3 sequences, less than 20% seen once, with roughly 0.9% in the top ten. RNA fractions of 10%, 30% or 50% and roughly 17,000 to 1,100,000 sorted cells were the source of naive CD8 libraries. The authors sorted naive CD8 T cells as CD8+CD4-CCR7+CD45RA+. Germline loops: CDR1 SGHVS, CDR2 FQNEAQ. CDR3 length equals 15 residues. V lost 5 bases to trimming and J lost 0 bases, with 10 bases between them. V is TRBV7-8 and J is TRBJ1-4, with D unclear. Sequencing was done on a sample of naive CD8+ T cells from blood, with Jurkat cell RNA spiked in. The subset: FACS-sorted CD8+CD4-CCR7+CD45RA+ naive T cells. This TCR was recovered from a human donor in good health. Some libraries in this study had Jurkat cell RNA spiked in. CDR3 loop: CASSRRISTNEKLFF. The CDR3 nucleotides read TGTGCCAGCAGCCGACGAATTTCAACTAATGAAAAACTGTTTTTT.